This passage covers 7 T cell receptor beta chains from one sample sequenced in a study of blood T cells in healthy people across ages. Next came a second PCR, run for about 7 to 12 cycles, which used a sample-barcoded 5' primer along with a J-beta primer mix. MiXCR, run by TCRdb on the 5' RACE reads, gives a single entry per CDR3 protein. The sample records 650,000 to 950,000 distinct CDR3 sequences, around 43% being singletons. The sequenced material came from blood. The source is a man in his fifties or sixties in good health.

The V call is TRBV9, the J call TRBJ2-4; 9 nucleotides match TRBD2. The DNA end is more similar to TRBJ2-7, so the J call may be wrong. The length of the CDR3 is 15 residues. Germline V CDR1 and CDR2: SGDLS, YYNGEE. The CDR3 protein is CASSVEGTSNNEQYF. CDR3 DNA sequence: TGTGCCAGCAGCGTAGAAGGGACTAGCAATAACGAGCAGTACTTC.

This rearrangement joins TRBV30 to TRBJ1-6; 7 nucleotides agree with TRBD1. CDR1 and CDR2 from the germline V gene are GTSNPN and SVGIG (reference sequence). V lost 3 bases, J lost 7 bases, and 15 bases stayed unmatched. The CDR3 loop spans 17 amino acids. CDR3 protein: CAWRAPPRQGGNSPLHF. CDR3 nucleotide sequence: TGTGCCTGGAGAGCCCCCCCCAGACAGGGCGGCAATTCACCCCTCCACTTT.

This clonotype was found a few times. The chain uses TRBV7-2 and TRBJ2-7; D unresolved. The germline CDR1 and CDR2 sequences are SGHTA and FQGNSA. This CDR3 contains 14 residues. V lost 3 bases and J 5 bases, leaving 14 bases between the germline ends. The CDR3 loop reads CASSFLNTGHEQYF. CDR3 DNA sequence: TGTGCCAGCAGCTTCTTGAACACTGGCCACGAGCAGTACTTC. The full variable domain, in which reference TRBV7-2 and TRBJ2-7 provide the parts outside the CDR3, is GAGVSQSPSNKVTEKGKDVELRCDPISGHTALYWYRQSLGQGLEFLIYFQGNSAPDKSGLPSDRFSAERTGGSVSTLTIQRTQQEDSAVYLCASSFLNTGHEQYFGPGTRLTVT.

The gene calls are TRBV6-5 and TRBJ2-2, with TRBD1 matching 7 bases. CDR1 is MNHEY and CDR2 is SVGAGI in the germline V gene. The CDR3 is 14 residues long. Unmatched junction bases numbered 8, after V lost 6 bases and J lost 7 bases. CDR3 sequence (DNA): TGTGCCAGCAGATTCGACAGGGTTAGCGGGGAGCTGTTTTTT. As protein: CASRFDRVSGELFF.

The gene calls are TRBV7-9 and TRBJ1-2, with D hard to call. The CDR3 runs 16 residues. Trimming removed 5 bases at V and 3 bases at J, with 19 bases between. Germline lookup yields CDR1 SEHNR and CDR2 FQNEAQ (reference sequence). The CDR3 DNA sequence: TGTGCCAGCAGCCTCTACGAGGAGTGGGTGGACTATGGCTACACCTTC. This translates into CASSLYEEWVDYGYTF.

J is TRBJ2-3 and V is TRBV10-3; no reliable D call. The germline V gene encodes CDR1 ENHRY and CDR2 SYGVKD. Between the trimmed V and J ends, which lost 3 bases and 5 bases, there was a span of 15 bases. The length of the CDR3 is 15 residues. The CDR3 here is CAISERAHGVDTQYF. The CDR3 DNA reads as TGTGCCATCAGTGAAAGGGCACATGGGGTAGATACGCAGTATTTT.

The chain's CDR3 is CASSQGGGAETQYF. The DNA of the CDR3 is TGTGCCAGCAGCCAAGGGGGGGGGGCTGAGACCCAGTACTTC. This rearrangement joins TRBV4-2 to TRBJ2-7, with a tentative D call TRBD2 (7 bases). The DNA end lines up better with TRBJ2-5; the J call may be wrong. Germline values: CDR1 LGHNA, CDR2 YNFKEQ. This CDR3 spans 14 amino acids.